The source of this T cell receptor beta chain is a study of blood T cell repertoires in COVID-19. Study background: Acute-phase and convalescent COVID-19 samples originated in the United States, Italy and Spain. From T cells, B-cell-depleted T cells, or PBMCs came the material, which was cDNA or gDNA.

CDR1 and CDR2 from the germline V gene are SEHNR and FQNEAQ (reference sequence). This CDR3 is 15 amino acids long. The ends were cut back, 0 bases at V and 5 bases at J, with 11 bases in the middle. Assay: immunoSEQ multiplex PCR; the TCRdb copy retains only in-frame clones and omits some. The repertoire holds about 140,000 clones, around nine tenths seen once, with about 10% in the top ten. V and J are TRBV7-9 and TRBJ1-5; D remains unclear. The sequenced sample consisted of peripheral blood. The TCR originated in a man aged 50-60 years with active or convalescent COVID-19. The chain's CDR3 is CASSLAGSPHQPQHF. CDR3 bases: TGTGCCAGCAGCTTAGCCGGGTCTCCTCATCAGCCCCAGCATTTT.